This T cell receptor beta chain was obtained from a study of shared clonotypes between healthy human individuals. Overall study context: The donors, a couple of women and a few men, were aged 18 to 49.

Study results and caveats: Some clonotypes were shared by all four sorted-subset donors, while others were not shared. The non-shared ones had lower generation probabilities than the shared ones.

Genomic DNA of each subset was evenly split across several immunoSEQ plates. The method was immunoSEQ multiplex PCR; TCRdb's version includes in-frame clones alone and lacks a portion of them. The table lists fewer than 200,000 clones, about 68% of them singletons. The V and J ends lost 4 bases and 4 bases, in that order; junction bases with no gene match: 5. Per germline, CDR1 SGHRS and CDR2 YFSETQ. The CDR3 length is 15 residues. CD45RA+ naive and CD45RA-negative memory subsets were separated from CD4+ cells. Note on this clone: Its specificity is not known.

Sequencing used memory CD4+ T cells sorted from blood. Subset indicated: CD45RA-negative fraction. The origin of this receptor is a man aged 25 to 45 in good health. This sequence joins TRBV5-1 and TRBJ1-5; 10 positions match TRBD1. The CDR3 is CASSIDRGPNQPQHF. The CDR3 region has the DNA TGCGCCAGCAGCATTGACAGGGGGCCTAATCAGCCCCAGCATTTT.